The rows below give T cell receptor beta chains drawn from one sample of a study of blood T cell repertoires in COVID-19. The repertoire was sequenced with immunoSEQ multiplex PCR; TCRdb's copy has only in-frame clones and lacks some. Of about 340,000 clones in the sample, 83% were seen once. The sequenced material came from peripheral blood. All receptors come from a man aged 25-40 years with active or convalescent COVID-19. The CDR3 runs from the conserved cysteine through the conserved F or W. Each record gives: clone size, V gene, CDR3 protein. Only some rows state a clone size, as once, few, many or a class for expanded clones.

>NA|TRBV28
CASSEDRGRGFEQFF
>NA|TRBV19
CASSTRLAGVGELFF
>NA|TRBV3-1/TRBV3-2
CASSFRTSGGFEDEQFF
>few|TRBV4-3
CASSQNLEPDTQYF
>NA|TRBV19
CASSIADGLPNEKLFF
>once|TRBV7-2
CASSPKLAGGYQYF
>NA|TRBV4-2
CASSHRQGPYEQYF
>NA|TRBV21-1
CAKIVAREGLKETQYF
>NA|TRBV10-3
CAISAGIGEGEQYF
>NA|TRBV11-2
CASSLQAYNEQFF
>NA|TRBV27
CASSSPLTDTQYF
>NA|TRBV4-3
CASSQDPLADTEAFF
>NA|TRBV7-3
CASSLRPLYEQYF
>NA|TRBV12-3/TRBV12-4
CASSRSGTEAFF
>NA|TRBV6-2/TRBV6-3
CASSYSQGRHTEAFF
>NA|TRBV5-1
CASSLGVPRGGYTF